This section outlines one TCR beta chain sequence together with its context. Its antigen is not known. These data are taken from a study of long-term antiretroviral therapy in people with HIV. General study results and limits: Following ART, diversity rose but still fell short of transplant donor controls.

The assay used was immunoSEQ (version v3.0), run at survey level. Some clones are missing from TCRdb's copy, which holds only in-frame ones; the method was immunoSEQ multiplex PCR. This table has some 21,000 clones, approximately 90% appearing once. Sequencing was performed on unsorted PBMCs, taken 2.3 years after starting antiretroviral therapy. This TCR came from a man aged 55 to 69 with HIV.

CDR3 amino acids: CASSFRDPLLYGYTF. CDR3 sequence (DNA): TGTGCCAGCAGCTTCCGAGACCCCCTACTCTATGGCTACACCTTC. V is TRBV5-8 and J is TRBJ1-2; D not resolved. CDR1 SGHTS and CDR2 YDEGEE come from the germline V gene. This CDR3 spans 15 amino acids. V gave up 2 bases and J gave up 4 bases, with 15 bases separating them.